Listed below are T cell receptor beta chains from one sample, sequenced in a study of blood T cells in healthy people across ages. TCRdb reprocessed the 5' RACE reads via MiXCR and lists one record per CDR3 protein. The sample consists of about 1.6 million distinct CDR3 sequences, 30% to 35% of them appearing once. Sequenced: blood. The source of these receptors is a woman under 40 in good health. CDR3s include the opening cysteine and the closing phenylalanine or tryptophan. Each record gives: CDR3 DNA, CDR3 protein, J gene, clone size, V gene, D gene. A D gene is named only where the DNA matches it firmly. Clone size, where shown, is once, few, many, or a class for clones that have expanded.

TGTGCCAGCAGCTTATTTGGAGCGGCGAACACCGGGGAGCTGTTTTTT	CASSLFGAANTGELFF	TRBJ2-2	NA	TRBV7-2	NA
TGTGCCAGCAGTGGGGACGGGCTGAACACCGGGGAGCTGTTTTTT	CASSGDGLNTGELFF	TRBJ2-2	NA	TRBV6-4	NA
TGTGCCTGGAGTAACCATCCTGGCGGCTATGGCTACACCTTC	CAWSNHPGGYGYTF	TRBJ1-2	NA	TRBV30	NA
TGTGTCAGCAGCGTAGGCGGGAGGTCGAGCAATGAGCAGTTCTTC	CVSSVGGRSSNEQFF	TRBJ2-1	few	TRBV9	TRBD2
TGTGCCAGCAGCTGGACAGGGGTCCGGGACGAGCAGTACTTC	CASSWTGVRDEQYF	TRBJ2-7	NA	TRBV7-9	TRBD1
TGTGCCAGCAGCCCTTCCGGGGCAGGTGAGCAGTTCTTC	CASSPSGAGEQFF	TRBJ2-1	NA	TRBV13	NA
TGTGCCAGCAGCTTGACACCGGGACTAGCGTCCGAGCAGTACTTC	CASSLTPGLASEQYF	TRBJ2-7	NA	TRBV7-2	TRBD2
TGCAGTGCCAGAGAACGGGAAAACTACGAGCAGTACTTC	CSARERENYEQYF	TRBJ2-7	NA	TRBV20-1	NA
TGTGCCTGGAGTGCCCTAGGATCCAGTGGCTACACCTTC	CAWSALGSSGYTF	TRBJ1-2	few	TRBV30	NA
TGTGCCAGCACCCCTACAGGAGGGACTAGTCTCTACGAGCAGTACTTC	CASTPTGGTSLYEQYF	TRBJ2-7	few	TRBV27	TRBD2
TGTGCCAGCAGTACCGGCCAGGGGTGGAGGAACATTCAGTACTTC	CASSTGQGWRNIQYF	TRBJ2-4	few	TRBV2	NA
TGTGCCACCAGCAGAGACAGGAGTTGGAATGAGCAGTTCTTC	CATSRDRSWNEQFF	TRBJ2-1	few	TRBV15	NA
TGTGCCAGCAAATCGGGGGGGCCTAATCTTCCCAATGAGCAGTTCTTC	CASKSGGPNLPNEQFF	TRBJ2-1	few	TRBV12-3/TRBV12-4	TRBD2
TGCGCCAGCAGCCAAGATCCCGGGGCCGGACAGAAACTGTTTTTT	CASSQDPGAGQKLFF	TRBJ1-4	NA	TRBV4-1	NA
TGTGCCAGCAGCCAAGAGTTGGGGCAGTACCACGGGACAGATACGCAGTATTTT	CASSQELGQYHGTDTQYF	TRBJ2-3	few	TRBV4-2	NA
TGCACCAGCAGCCGCTCGATCCAAAGCGGGCGTAATGAGCAGTTCTTC	CTSSRSIQSGRNEQFF	TRBJ2-1	NA	TRBV5-1	NA
TGTGCCAGCTCACCACCTAGGGAGGGTGGCTACACCTTC	CASSPPREGGYTF	TRBJ1-2	NA	TRBV18	NA
TGTGCCAGCAGCATACAGGGGGCCTCGGTCACTGAAGCTTTCTTT	CASSIQGASVTEAFF	TRBJ1-1	few	TRBV11-2	TRBD1
TGCAGTGCCCCACTAACGGGATTATCCTACGAGCAGTACTTC	CSAPLTGLSYEQYF	TRBJ2-7	NA	TRBV20-1	NA
TGCAGTGGGACGGGGAGCCGGCATTACAATGAGCAGTTCTTC	CSGTGSRHYNEQFF	TRBJ2-1	NA	TRBV20-1	NA
TGTGCCAGCTCACCACGGCAGGGGGCGCGGAATGAGCAGTTCTTC	CASSPRQGARNEQFF	TRBJ2-1	few	TRBV18	TRBD1
TGCGCCAGCAGCTTGGGCTCAGGGGGCAATTCACCCCTCCACTTT	CASSLGSGGNSPLHF	TRBJ1-6	few	TRBV5-1	TRBD1
TGTGCCAGCTCACCAGAATGGGGGCCGCCTCTCGAGCAGTACTTC	CASSPEWGPPLEQYF	TRBJ2-7	NA	TRBV18	NA
TGTGCCAGCAGCTTAGAAGGGGGCGCGAACAATGAGCAGTTCTTC	CASSLEGGANNEQFF	TRBJ2-1	NA	TRBV7-9	TRBD1
TGCGCCAGCAGCAGCATGCCGGGACGGAGCGGGGGCGAGCAGTACTTC	CASSSMPGRSGGEQYF	TRBJ2-7	NA	TRBV5-1	TRBD2
TGTGCCAGCAGCTTGGGAAAGGAGTTCTACGAGCAGTACTTC	CASSLGKEFYEQYF	TRBJ2-7	NA	TRBV5-8	NA
TGCGCCAGCAGCTCCAGGGGGGAGGGACCCTACGAGCAGTACTTC	CASSSRGEGPYEQYF	TRBJ2-7	NA	TRBV5-1	NA
TGTGCCAGCAGCAATATTCCGCGGGGGGCGGAGCAGTTCTTC	CASSNIPRGAEQFF	TRBJ2-1	few	TRBV11-2	TRBD2
TGTGCCAGCAGCGCAGTCTTAAACAGGGAAGGCCGAAGAGGCTACACCTTC	CASSAVLNREGRRGYTF	TRBJ1-2	NA	TRBV6-4	NA